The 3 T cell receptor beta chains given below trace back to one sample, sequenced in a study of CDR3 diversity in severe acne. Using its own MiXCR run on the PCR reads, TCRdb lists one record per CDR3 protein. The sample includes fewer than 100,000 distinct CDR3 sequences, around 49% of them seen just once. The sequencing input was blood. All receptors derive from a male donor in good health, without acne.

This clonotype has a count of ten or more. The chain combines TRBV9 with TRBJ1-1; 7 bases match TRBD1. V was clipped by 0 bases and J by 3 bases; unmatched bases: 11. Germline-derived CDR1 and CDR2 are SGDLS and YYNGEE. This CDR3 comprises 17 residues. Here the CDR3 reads CASSVVGQAGPHTEAFF. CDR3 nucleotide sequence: TGTGCCAGCAGCGTAGTTGGACAGGCCGGGCCGCACACTGAAGCTTTCTTT.

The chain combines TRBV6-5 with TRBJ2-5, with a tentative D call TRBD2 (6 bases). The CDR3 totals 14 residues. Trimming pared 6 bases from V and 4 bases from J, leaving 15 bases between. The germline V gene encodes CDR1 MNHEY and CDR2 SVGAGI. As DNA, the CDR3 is TGTGCCAGCAGCCCCGGGTGGAGGGGAGAGACCCAGTACTTC. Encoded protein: CASSPGWRGETQYF.

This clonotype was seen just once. As DNA, the CDR3 is TGTGCCAGCAGCAACGGACAGTGGAGTCAGCCCCAGCATTTT. Amino acid sequence: CASSNGQWSQPQHF. The chain combines TRBV6-1 with TRBJ1-5, with D possibly TRBD1 on 6 matching bases. Trimming shortened V by 6 bases and J by 6 bases, and 15 bases separated the two germline ends. The CDR3 is 14 residues long. Germline CDR1 reads MNHNS; CDR2 reads SASEGT.